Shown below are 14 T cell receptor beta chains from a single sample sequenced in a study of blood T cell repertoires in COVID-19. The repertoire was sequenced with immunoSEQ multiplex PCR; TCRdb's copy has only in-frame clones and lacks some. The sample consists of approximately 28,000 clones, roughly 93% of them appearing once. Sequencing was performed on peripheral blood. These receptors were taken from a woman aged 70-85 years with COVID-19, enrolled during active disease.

The CDR3 nucleotides are TGCGCCAGCAGTGAGAAGGGGGCCCACAATGAGCAGTTCTTC. It yields the protein CASSEKGAHNEQFF. The chain combines TRBV10-1 with TRBJ2-1; TRBD1 matches 7 bases. This CDR3 has 14 amino acids. The germline V gene has CDR1 WNHNN and CDR2 SYGVQD (reference sequence). Trimming took 2 bases from V and 5 from J; bases not matched to a gene: 3.

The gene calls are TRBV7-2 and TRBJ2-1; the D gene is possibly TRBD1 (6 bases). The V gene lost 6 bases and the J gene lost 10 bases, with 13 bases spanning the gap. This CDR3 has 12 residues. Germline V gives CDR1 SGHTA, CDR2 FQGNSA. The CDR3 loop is CASRIVRGEQFF. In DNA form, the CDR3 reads TGTGCCAGCAGAATAGTAAGGGGGGAGCAGTTCTTC.

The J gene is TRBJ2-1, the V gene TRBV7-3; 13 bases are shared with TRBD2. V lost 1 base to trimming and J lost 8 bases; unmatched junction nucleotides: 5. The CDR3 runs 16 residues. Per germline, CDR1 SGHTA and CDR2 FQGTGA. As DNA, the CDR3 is TGTGCCAGCAGCTTAAGGCCGGGACTAGCGGGGCATGAGCAGTTCTTC. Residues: CASSLRPGLAGHEQFF. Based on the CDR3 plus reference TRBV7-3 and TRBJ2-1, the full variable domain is GAGVSQTPSNKVTEKGKYVELRCDPISGHTALYWYRQSLGQGPEFLIYFQGTGAADDSGLPNDRFFAVRPEGSVSTLKIQRTERGDSAVYLCASSLRPGLAGHEQFFGPGTRLTVL.

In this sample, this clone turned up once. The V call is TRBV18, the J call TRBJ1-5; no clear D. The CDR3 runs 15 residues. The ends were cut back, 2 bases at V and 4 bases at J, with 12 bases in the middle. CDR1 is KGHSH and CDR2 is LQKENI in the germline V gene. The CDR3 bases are TGTGCCAGCTCACCAAGTGCGGGGTTTAATCAGCCCCAGCATTTT. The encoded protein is CASSPSAGFNQPQHF.

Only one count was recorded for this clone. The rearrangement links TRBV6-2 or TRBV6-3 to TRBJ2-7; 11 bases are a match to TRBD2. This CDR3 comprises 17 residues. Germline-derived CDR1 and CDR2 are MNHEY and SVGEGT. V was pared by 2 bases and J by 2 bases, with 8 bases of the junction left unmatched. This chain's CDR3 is CASSYPTSGRITYEQYF. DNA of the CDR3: TGTGCCAGCAGTTACCCCACTAGCGGGAGAATTACCTACGAGCAGTACTTC.

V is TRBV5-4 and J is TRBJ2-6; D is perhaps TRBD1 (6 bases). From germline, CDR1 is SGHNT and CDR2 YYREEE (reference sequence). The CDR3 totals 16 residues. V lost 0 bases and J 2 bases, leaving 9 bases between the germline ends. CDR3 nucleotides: TGTGCCAGCAGCTTGGGTAGGGGGACTGGGGCCAACGTCCTGACTTTC. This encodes CASSLGRGTGANVLTF.

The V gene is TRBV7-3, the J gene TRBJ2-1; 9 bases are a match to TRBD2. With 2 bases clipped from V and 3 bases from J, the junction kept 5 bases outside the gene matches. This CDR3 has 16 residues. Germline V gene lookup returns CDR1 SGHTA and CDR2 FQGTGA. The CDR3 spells CASSLGAGGYYNEQFF. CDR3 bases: TGTGCCAGCAGCTTAGGAGCGGGAGGATACTACAATGAGCAGTTCTTC.

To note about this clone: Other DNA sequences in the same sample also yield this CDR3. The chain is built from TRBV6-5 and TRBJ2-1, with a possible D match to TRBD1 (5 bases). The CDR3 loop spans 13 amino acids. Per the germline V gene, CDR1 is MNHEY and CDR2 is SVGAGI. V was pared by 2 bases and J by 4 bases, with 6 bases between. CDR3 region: CASSYAGYNEQFF. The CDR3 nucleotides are TGTGCCAGCAGTTACGCAGGGTACAATGAGCAGTTCTTC.

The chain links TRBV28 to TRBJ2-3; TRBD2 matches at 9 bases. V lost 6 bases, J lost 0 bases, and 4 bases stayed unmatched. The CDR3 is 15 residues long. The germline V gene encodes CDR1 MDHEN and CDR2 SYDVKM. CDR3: CASRLTSGSTDTQYF. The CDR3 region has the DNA TGTGCCAGCAGGCTGACTAGCGGTAGCACAGATACGCAGTATTTT.

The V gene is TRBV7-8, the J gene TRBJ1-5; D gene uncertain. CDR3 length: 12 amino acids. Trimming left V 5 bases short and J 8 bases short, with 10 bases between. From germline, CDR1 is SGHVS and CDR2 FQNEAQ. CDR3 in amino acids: CASSRLSEPQHF. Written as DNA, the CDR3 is TGTGCCAGCAGCCGTTTGTCGGAGCCCCAGCATTTT.

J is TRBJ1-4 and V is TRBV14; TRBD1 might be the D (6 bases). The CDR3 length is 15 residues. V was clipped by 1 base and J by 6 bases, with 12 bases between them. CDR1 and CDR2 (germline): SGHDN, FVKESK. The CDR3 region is CASSQVQGGDEKLFF. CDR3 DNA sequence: TGTGCCAGCAGCCAAGTACAGGGAGGGGATGAAAAACTGTTTTTT.

The CDR3 sequence is CASSPRTGGGNEKLFF. In nucleotides, the CDR3 is TGTGCCAGCAGTCCAAGGACAGGGGGGGGTAATGAAAAACTGTTTTTT. The chain has TRBV28 and TRBJ1-4; TRBD1 aligns across 10 bases. Germline V lookup: CDR1 MDHEN, CDR2 SYDVKM. V shed 5 bases, J shed 4 bases, and the junction held 7 bases outside the gene matches. This CDR3 comprises 16 residues.

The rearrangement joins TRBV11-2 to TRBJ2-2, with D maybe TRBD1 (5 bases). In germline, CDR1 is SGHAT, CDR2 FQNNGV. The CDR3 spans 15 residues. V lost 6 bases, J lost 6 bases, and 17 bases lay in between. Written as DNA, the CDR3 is TGTGCCAGCAGGCTCGCCAGCAGGGTGGCCGGGGAGCTGTTTTTT. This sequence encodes CASRLASRVAGELFF.

CDR3: CASSLVRYNEQFF. In DNA form, the CDR3 reads TGTGCCAGCAGTTTGGTCCGGTACAATGAGCAGTTCTTC. The chain carries TRBV28 and TRBJ2-1; D is uncertain. The CDR3 is 13 residues long. Trimming pared 3 bases from V and 4 bases from J, leaving 7 bases between. Germline assignment: CDR1 MDHEN and CDR2 SYDVKM.